This T cell receptor (beta chain) was sequenced in a study of T cell changes during pregnancy in multiple sclerosis. V was trimmed by 0 bases and J by 3 bases, leaving 20 bases between them. This CDR3 is 18 amino acids long. Looked up from germline, CDR1 is SGHRS and CDR2 is YFSETQ. Sequencing used immunoSEQ multiplex PCR; TCRdb keeps in-frame clones, though not all of them. The table includes approximately 70,000 clones, 92% detected once. The sequences come from peripheral blood, collected in the first trimester of pregnancy. The receptor was isolated from a female donor in good health, enrolled as a control in a pregnancy study. The gene calls are TRBV5-1 and TRBJ2-3, with TRBD1 as a possible D gene (6 bases). The CDR3 here is CASSLGQEYTSLTDTQYF. CDR3 bases: TGCGCCAGCAGCTTGGGACAGGAGTACACATCGTTGACAGATACGCAGTATTTT.